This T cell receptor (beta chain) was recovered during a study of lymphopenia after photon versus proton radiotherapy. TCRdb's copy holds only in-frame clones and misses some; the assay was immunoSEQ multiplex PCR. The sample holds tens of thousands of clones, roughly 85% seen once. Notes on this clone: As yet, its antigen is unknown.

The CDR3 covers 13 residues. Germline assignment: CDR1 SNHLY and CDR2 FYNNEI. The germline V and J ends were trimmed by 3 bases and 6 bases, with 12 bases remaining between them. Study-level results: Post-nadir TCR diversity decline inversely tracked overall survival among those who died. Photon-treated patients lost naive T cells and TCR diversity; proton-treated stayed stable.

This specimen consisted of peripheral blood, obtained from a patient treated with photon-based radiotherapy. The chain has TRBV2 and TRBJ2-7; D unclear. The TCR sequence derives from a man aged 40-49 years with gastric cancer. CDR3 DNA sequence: TGTGCCAGCAGTGACGGGCTCGTACCCGAGCAGTACTTC. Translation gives CASSDGLVPEQYF.